Following are 5 T cell receptor beta chains from one sample sequenced in a study of graft-versus-host responses after intestinal transplantation. These receptors lack a known antigen. The repertoire was sequenced with immunoSEQ multiplex PCR; TCRdb's copy has only in-frame clones and lacks some. The sample lists 80,000 to 100,000 clones, around 92% occurring once. Sequencing was performed on unstimulated CD4+ T cells sorted from spleen or lymph node cells, taken before transplant. The receptors shown here come from a human donor who was the organ donor for an intestinal transplant.

This clone was detected only a few times. The chain links TRBV18 to TRBJ1-4; D gene unclear. Deletions cut 1 base from V and 4 bases from J, with 7 bases between. The germline V gene has CDR1 KGHSH and CDR2 LQKENI. This CDR3 is 14 amino acids long. CDR3 nucleotide sequence: TGTGCCAGCTCACCACAGGAGTATAATGAAAAACTGTTTTTT. Translated: CASSPQEYNEKLFF.

The rearrangement joins TRBV7-6 to TRBJ2-1; 13 bases are a match to TRBD2. Germline V gene data show CDR1 as SGHVS and CDR2 as FNYEAQ. The V and J ends lost 2 bases and 7 bases, in that order; junction bases with no gene match: 5. The CDR3 extends over 16 amino acids. The chain's CDR3 is CASSLTSGGARNEQFF. DNA of the CDR3: TGTGCCAGCAGCTTAACTAGCGGGGGGGCCAGGAATGAGCAGTTCTTC.

V is TRBV9 and J is TRBJ1-3; D call uncertain. CDR3 size: 14 residues. Looked up from germline, CDR1 is SGDLS and CDR2 is YYNGEE. V dropped 1 base and J dropped 4 bases, with 9 bases sitting between them. The CDR3 reads CASSVNRGGNTIYF. DNA for the CDR3: TGTGCCAGCAGCGTAAACCGAGGAGGAAACACCATATATTTT.

The V gene is TRBV7-3, the J gene TRBJ2-2; tentative D call: TRBD2 (7 bases). The V end was cut by 5 bases, the J end by 4 bases, with 14 bases between. Germline CDR1 SGHTA, CDR2 FQGTGA. The CDR3 sequence is 15 residues long. The DNA of the CDR3 is TGTGCCAGCAGCCCCGGGGGGCAGGGCACCGGGGAGCTGTTTTTT. This codes for CASSPGGQGTGELFF.

V gene TRBV7-9 combines with J gene TRBJ1-3; D is possibly TRBD1 (6 bases). The CDR3 is 18 residues long. The ends were cut back, 5 bases at V and 0 bases at J, with 20 bases in the middle. CDR1 SEHNR and CDR2 FQNEAQ come from the germline V gene (reference sequence). CDR3 protein: CASSPLALSGASGNTIYF. CDR3 bases: TGTGCCAGCAGCCCACTCGCACTATCAGGGGCCTCTGGAAACACCATATATTTT.